Here is one T cell receptor beta chain with its context. What it recognizes is unknown. Here immunoSEQ multiplex PCR was the method, and the copy in TCRdb shows in-frame clones only, minus some. This table holds some 43,000 clones, around 90% found once. The data stem from a study of cytomegalovirus exposure and HLA in healthy donors. For the study at large: Per a later analysis, the 666 first-cohort and some 110 validation repertoires shared one platform. The study's findings and limits: Testing in vitro showed three CMV-associated chains specific for CMV antigens.

This CDR3 contains 15 residues. The V gene lost 4 bases and the J gene lost 0 bases, with 10 bases spanning the gap. Germline values: CDR1 LNHDA, CDR2 SQIVND (reference sequence). The donors were part of the validation cohort, which consisted of some 120 subjects and was separate from the first cohort of under 750 subjects. The sample comprised PBMCs. V and J are TRBV19 and TRBJ2-4; a weak D match, TRBD1 (5 bases). This sequence originates from a man between 18 and 29 years old in good health and CMV-seronegative. This chain's CDR3 is CASSTGQLAKNIQYF. The CDR3 DNA follows: TGTGCCAGTAGTACCGGACAATTAGCCAAAAACATTCAGTACTTC.